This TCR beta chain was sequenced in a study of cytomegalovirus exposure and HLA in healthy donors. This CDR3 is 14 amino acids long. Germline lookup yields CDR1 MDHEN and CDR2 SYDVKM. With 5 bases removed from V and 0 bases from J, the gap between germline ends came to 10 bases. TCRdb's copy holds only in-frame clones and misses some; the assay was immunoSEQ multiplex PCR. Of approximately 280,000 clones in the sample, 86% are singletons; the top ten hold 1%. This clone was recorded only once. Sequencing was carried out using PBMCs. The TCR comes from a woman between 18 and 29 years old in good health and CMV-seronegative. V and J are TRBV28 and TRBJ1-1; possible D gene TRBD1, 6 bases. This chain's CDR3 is CASSLGQLNTEAFF. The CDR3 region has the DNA TGTGCCAGCAGTCTTGGACAGCTGAACACTGAAGCTTTCTTT.